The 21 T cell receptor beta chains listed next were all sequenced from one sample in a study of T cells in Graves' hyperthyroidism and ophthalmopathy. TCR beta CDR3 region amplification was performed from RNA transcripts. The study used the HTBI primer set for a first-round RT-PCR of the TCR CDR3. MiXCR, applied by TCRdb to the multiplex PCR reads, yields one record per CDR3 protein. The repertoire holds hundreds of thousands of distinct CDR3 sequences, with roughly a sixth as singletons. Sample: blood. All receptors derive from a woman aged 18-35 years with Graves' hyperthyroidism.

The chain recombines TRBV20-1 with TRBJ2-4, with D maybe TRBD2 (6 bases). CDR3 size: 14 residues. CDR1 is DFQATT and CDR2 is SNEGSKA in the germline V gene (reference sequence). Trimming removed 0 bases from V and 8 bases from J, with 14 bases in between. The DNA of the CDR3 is TGCAGTGCTAGAGATCAGTGGAGGGGATACATTCAGTACTTC. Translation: CSARDQWRGYIQYF.

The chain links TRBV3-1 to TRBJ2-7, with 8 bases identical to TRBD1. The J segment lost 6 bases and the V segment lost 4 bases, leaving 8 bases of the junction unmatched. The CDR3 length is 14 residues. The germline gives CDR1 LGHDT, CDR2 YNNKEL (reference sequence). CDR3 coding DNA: TGTGCCAGCAGCCTCGGACAGGGAATGAGCGAGCAGTACTTC. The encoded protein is CASSLGQGMSEQYF.

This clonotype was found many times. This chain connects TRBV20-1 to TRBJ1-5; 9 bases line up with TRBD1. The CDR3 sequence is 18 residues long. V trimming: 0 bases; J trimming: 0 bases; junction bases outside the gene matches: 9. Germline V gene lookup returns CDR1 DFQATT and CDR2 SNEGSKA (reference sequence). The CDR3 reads CSARDRDRAEYSNQPQHF. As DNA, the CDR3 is TGCAGTGCTAGAGACCGGGACAGGGCAGAATATAGCAATCAGCCCCAGCATTTT.

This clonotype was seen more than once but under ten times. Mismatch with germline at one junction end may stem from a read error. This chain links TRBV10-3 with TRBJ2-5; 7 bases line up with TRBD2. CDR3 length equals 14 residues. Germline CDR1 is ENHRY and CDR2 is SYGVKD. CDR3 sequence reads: CVIKARLAEETQYF. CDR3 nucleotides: TGTGTCATCAAGGCGAGACTAGCAGAGGAGACCCAGTACTTC.

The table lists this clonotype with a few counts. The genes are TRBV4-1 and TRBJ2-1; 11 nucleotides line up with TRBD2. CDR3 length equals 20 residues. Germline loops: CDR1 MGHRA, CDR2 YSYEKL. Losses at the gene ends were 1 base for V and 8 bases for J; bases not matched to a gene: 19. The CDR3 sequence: CASSQVQIITSGSRLDEQFF. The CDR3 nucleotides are TGCGCCAGCAGCCAAGTACAGATTATCACTAGCGGGAGTAGGTTGGATGAGCAGTTCTTC.

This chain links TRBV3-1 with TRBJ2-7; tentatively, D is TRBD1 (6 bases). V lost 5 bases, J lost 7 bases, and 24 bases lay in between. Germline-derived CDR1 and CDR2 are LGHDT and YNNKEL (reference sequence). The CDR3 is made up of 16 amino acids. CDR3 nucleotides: TGTGCCAGCAGCGCCCGGCCGAGGGGGTATTTCGGAGAGCAGTACTTC. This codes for CASSARPRGYFGEQYF.

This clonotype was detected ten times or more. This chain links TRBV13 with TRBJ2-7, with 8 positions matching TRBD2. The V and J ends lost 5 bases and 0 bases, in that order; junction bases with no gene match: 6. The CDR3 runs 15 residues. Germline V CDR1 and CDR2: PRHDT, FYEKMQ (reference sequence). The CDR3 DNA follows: TGTGCCAGCAGCGCGACTAGCGTGAGCTCCTACGAGCAGTACTTC. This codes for CASSATSVSSYEQYF.

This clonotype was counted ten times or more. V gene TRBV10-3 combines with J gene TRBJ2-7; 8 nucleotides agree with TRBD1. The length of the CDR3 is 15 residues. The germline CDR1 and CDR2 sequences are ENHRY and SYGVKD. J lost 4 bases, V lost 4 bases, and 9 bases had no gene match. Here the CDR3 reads CAISAWTGLSYEQYF. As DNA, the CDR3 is TGTGCCATCAGTGCCTGGACAGGGCTATCGTACGAGCAGTACTTC.

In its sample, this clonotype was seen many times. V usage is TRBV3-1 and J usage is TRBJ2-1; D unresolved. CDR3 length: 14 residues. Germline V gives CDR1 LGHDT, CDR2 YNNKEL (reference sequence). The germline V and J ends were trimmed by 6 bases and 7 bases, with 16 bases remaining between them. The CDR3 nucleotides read TGTGCCAGCAGTCAGTCGACGGGCTTGAATGAGCAGTTCTTC. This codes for CASSQSTGLNEQFF.

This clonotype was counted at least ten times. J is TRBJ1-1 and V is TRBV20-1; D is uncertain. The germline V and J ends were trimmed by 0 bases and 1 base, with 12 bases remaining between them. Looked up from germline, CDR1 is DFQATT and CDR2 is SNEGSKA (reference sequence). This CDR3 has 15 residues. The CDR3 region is CSARDFEGQNTEAFF. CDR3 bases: TGCAGTGCTAGAGATTTTGAGGGTCAGAACACTGAAGCTTTCTTT.

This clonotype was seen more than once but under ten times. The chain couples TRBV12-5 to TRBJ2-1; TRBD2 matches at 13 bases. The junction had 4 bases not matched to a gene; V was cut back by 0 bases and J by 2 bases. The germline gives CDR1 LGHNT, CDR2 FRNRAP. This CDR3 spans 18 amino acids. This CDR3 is CASGLVLAGGLAYNEQFF. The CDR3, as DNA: TGTGCTAGTGGTTTGGTACTAGCGGGGGGGCTCGCCTACAATGAGCAGTTCTTC.

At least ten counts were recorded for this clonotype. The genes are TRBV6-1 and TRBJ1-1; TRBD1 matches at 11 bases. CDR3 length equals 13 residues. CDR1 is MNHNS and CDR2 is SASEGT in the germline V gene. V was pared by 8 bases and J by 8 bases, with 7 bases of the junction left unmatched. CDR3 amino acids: CASQMDRGREAFF. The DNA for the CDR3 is TGTGCCAGCCAAATGGACAGGGGGCGCGAAGCTTTCTTT.

CDR3 sequence: CASSIDPAGGTDTQYF. The CDR3 DNA reads TGTGCCAGTAGTATAGATCCAGCGGGAGGCACAGATACGCAGTATTTT. This sequence joins TRBV19 and TRBJ2-3; 8 bases line up with TRBD2. The junction had 3 bases not matched to a gene; V was cut back by 0 bases and J by 1 base. CDR1 LNHDA and CDR2 SQIVND come from the germline V gene (reference sequence). CDR3 length equals 16 residues.

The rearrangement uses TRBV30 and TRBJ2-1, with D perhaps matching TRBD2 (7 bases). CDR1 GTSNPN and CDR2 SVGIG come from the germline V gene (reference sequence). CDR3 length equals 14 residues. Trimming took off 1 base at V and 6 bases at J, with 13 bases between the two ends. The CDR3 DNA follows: TGTGCCTGGAGTGGCGGGGGCTCGTCCAATGAGCAGTTCTTC. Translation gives CAWSGGGSSNEQFF.

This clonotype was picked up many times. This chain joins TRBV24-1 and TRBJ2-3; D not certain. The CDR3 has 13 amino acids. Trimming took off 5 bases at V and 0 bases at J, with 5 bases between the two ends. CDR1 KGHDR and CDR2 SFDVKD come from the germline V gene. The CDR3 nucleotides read TGTGCCACCAGTGTCCGAAGCACAGATACGCAGTATTTT. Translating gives CATSVRSTDTQYF.

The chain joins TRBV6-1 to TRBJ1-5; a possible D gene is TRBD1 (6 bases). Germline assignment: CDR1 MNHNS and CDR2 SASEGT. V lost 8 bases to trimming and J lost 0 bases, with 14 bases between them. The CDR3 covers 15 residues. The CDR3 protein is CASGETGISNQPQHF. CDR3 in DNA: TGTGCCAGCGGAGAGACAGGTATTAGCAATCAGCCCCAGCATTTT.

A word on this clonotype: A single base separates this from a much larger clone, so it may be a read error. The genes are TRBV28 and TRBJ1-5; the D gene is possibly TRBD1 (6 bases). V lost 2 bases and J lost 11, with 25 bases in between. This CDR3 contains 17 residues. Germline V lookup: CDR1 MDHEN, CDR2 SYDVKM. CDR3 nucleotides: TGTGCCAGCAGTTTAATTAGGGGGACTGGTATAAAAAGGTCCCAGCATTTT. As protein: CASSLIRGTGIKRSQHF.

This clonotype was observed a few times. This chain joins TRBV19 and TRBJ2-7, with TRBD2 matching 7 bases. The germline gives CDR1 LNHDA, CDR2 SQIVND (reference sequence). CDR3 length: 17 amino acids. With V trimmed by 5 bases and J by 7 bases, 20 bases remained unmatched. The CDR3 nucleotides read TGTGCCAGTAGTTCCCGGGGGGACGGGACGCATGCTTGGGAGCAGTACTTC. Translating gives CASSSRGDGTHAWEQYF.

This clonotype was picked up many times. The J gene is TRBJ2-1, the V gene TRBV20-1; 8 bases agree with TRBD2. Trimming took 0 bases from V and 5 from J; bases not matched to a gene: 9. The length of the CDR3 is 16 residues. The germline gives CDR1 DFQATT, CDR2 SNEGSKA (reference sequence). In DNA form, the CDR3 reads TGCAGTGCTAGAGATGACCTAAAGCGGGGGCACAATGAGCAGTTCTTC. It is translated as CSARDDLKRGHNEQFF.

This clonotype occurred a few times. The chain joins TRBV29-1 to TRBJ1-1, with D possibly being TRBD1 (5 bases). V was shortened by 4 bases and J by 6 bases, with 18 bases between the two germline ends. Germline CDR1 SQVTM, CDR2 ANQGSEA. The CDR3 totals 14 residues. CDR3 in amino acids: CSVVLGGEGPEAFF. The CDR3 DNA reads TGCAGCGTTGTTTTGGGGGGGGAAGGCCCTGAAGCTTTCTTT. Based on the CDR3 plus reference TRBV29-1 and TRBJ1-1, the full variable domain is SAVISQKPSRDICQRGTSLTIQCQVDSQVTMMFWYRQQPGQSLTLIATANQGSEATYESGFVIDKFPISRPNLTFSTLTVSNMSPEDSSIYLCSVVLGGEGPEAFFGQGTRLTVV.

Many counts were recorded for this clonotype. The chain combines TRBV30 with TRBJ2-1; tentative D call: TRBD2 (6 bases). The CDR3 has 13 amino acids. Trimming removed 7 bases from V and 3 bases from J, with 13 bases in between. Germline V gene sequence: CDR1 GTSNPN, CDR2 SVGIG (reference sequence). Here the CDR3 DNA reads TGTGCCTTCGCGGACTACTACTACAATGAGCAGTTCTTC. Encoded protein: CAFADYYYNEQFF.